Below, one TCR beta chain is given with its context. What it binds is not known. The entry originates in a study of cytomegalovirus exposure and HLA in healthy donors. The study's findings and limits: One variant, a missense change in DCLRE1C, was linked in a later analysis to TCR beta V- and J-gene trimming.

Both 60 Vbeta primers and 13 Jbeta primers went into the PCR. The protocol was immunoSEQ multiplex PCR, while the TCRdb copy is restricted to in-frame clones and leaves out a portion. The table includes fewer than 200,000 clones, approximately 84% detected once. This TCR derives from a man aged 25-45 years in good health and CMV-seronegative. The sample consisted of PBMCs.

CDR3 DNA sequence: TGTGCCAGCAGCTTCCAACAAAGACAGCCAGATACGCAGTATTTT. It codes for CASSFQQRQPDTQYF. V and J are TRBV5-6 and TRBJ2-3; TRBD1 is a possible D gene (5 bases). Trimming stripped 2 bases from V and 4 bases from J, with 14 bases between. This CDR3 has 15 amino acids. From germline, CDR1 is SGHDT and CDR2 YYEEEE.